Presented here are 31 T cell receptor beta chains from one specimen sequenced in a study of T cell clusters in autoimmune cytopenias. TRB was amplified by touch-down multiplex PCR, primer pools A and B combined. TCRdb re-called the multiplex PCR reads and catalogs CDR3 proteins one per entry, DNA excluded. This listing includes about 8,800 distinct CDR3 sequences. Each sample's input was 200 to 250 ng genomic DNA, some 38,000 genome equivalents. Sequenced sample: peripheral blood. The receptors here all came from a human donor with an autoimmune cytopenia or autoimmune hepatitis (not recorded which).

This clonotype is medium-sized by frequency. The rearrangement joins TRBV30 to TRBJ2-6; no DNA is available, so the TRBD1 call from TCRdb remains unchecked. The length of the CDR3 is 17 residues. CDR1 GTSNPN and CDR2 SVGIG come from the germline V gene (reference sequence). This CDR3 reads CAWSVTGQGSGANVLTF.

This clonotype is identified as medium-sized from frequency. V usage is TRBV18 and J usage is TRBJ2-7. Germline V gene lookup returns CDR1 KGHSH and CDR2 LQKENI. The CDR3 spans 13 residues. The CDR3 loop is CASSQWAAYEQYF.

J is TRBJ1-4 and V is TRBV6-5; TCRdb's D call, TRBD1, is unchecked because there is no DNA. The CDR3 is 16 amino acids. Germline V lookup: CDR1 MNHEY, CDR2 SVGAGI. The CDR3 here is CASSYSWGAPGEKLFF.

V is TRBV20-1 and J is TRBJ2-1; TCRdb's D call of TRBD2 is untestable without DNA. This CDR3 contains 16 residues. CDR1 DFQATT and CDR2 SNEGSKA come from the germline V gene (reference sequence). The CDR3 loop is CSARDPLAGGHNEQFF.

The chain combines TRBV5-1 with TRBJ2-2. Germline values: CDR1 SGHRS, CDR2 YFSETQ. The CDR3 contains 13 residues. The CDR3 loop is CASSLEVSGELFF.

The genes are TRBV20-1 and TRBJ2-1; TCRdb's D call of TRBD2 is untestable without DNA. The CDR3 totals 13 residues. The germline gives CDR1 DFQATT, CDR2 SNEGSKA (reference sequence). CDR3 region: CSATSGLQNEQFF.

The chain recombines TRBV30 with TRBJ1-1. The CDR3 spans 15 residues. Germline loops: CDR1 GTSNPN, CDR2 SVGIG (reference sequence). This CDR3 is CAWLGGRMGKTEAFF. Full variable domain (outside the CDR3, taken from reference TRBV30 and TRBJ1-1): SQTIHQWPATLVQPVGSPLSLECTVEGTSNPNLYWYRQAAGRGLQLLFYSVGIGQISSEVPQNLSASRPQDRQFILSSKKLLLSDSGFYLCAWLGGRMGKTEAFFGQGTRLTVV.

The chain combines TRBV20-1 with TRBJ2-1; the TCRdb D gene call, TRBD2, has no DNA to confirm it. This CDR3 has 15 amino acids. Germline CDR1 and CDR2: DFQATT and SNEGSKA (reference sequence). This chain's CDR3 is CSARPGGSNDNEQFF.

This clonotype is deemed medium-sized by its frequency. The chain recombines TRBV19 with TRBJ1-1. The germline V gene encodes CDR1 LNHDA and CDR2 SQIVND (reference sequence). The CDR3 consists of 13 residues. CDR3 sequence: CASRVDRNTEAFF.

This rearrangement joins TRBV20-1 to TRBJ1-4; the TRBD1 assignment by TCRdb is unverifiable without DNA. This CDR3 contains 14 residues. From germline, CDR1 is DFQATT and CDR2 SNEGSKA (reference sequence). This CDR3 reads CSARTRVGHEKLFF.

The chain uses TRBV27 and TRBJ2-1; TCRdb indicates TRBD2, and absent DNA this call remains unverified. The CDR3 runs 11 residues. Germline CDR1 reads MNHEY; CDR2 reads SMNVEV (reference sequence). The CDR3 reads CASSFGEEQFF.

The chain uses TRBV6-1 and TRBJ1-5. The CDR3 has 14 amino acids. Germline V gives CDR1 MNHNS, CDR2 SASEGT. The chain's CDR3 is CASRRTDSNQPQHF.

V gene TRBV20-1 combines with J gene TRBJ1-2; the TCRdb D gene call, TRBD1, has no DNA to confirm it. Germline values: CDR1 DFQATT, CDR2 SNEGSKA (reference sequence). CDR3 length: 12 residues. CDR3 loop: CSHEQGSFGYTF.

This clonotype is deemed medium-sized (0.01 to 0.1%) by its frequency. The genes are TRBV5-6 and TRBJ2-7. The germline V gene encodes CDR1 SGHDT and CDR2 YYEEEE. The CDR3 has 12 residues. The CDR3 loop is CASSLYAFEQYF.

V gene TRBV7-9 combines with J gene TRBJ2-1; TCRdb's D call of TRBD2 is untestable without DNA. Germline CDR1 and CDR2: SEHNR and FQNEAQ (reference sequence). CDR3 length equals 15 residues. The CDR3 protein is CASSSDSSSYNEQFF.

Measured by frequency, this clonotype is medium-sized. The chain is built from TRBV6-5 and TRBJ2-3; TCRdb indicates TRBD1, and absent DNA this call remains unverified. This CDR3 has 13 residues. The germline gives CDR1 MNHEY, CDR2 SVGAGI. The CDR3 is CATWTGGTDTQYF.

Considering frequency, this clonotype is medium-sized. The chain recombines TRBV12-3 or TRBV12-4 with TRBJ1-2; the D call from TCRdb, TRBD1, cannot be confirmed without DNA. The CDR3 is 15 amino acids. CDR3 residues: CASSLVEAGGYGYTF.

The chain couples TRBV11-1 to TRBJ2-1; TCRdb designates TRBD2, a call that cannot be tested without DNA. The CDR3 consists of 13 residues. The V gene's germline CDR1 is SGHAT and CDR2 FQDESV (reference sequence). The CDR3 is CASRRDGNNEQFF.

This clonotype registers medium-sized by frequency. This sequence joins TRBV27 and TRBJ1-2. The CDR3 consists of 14 residues. Germline assignment: CDR1 MNHEY and CDR2 SMNVEV (reference sequence). The CDR3 region is CASSPGWRDYGYTF.

By frequency, this clonotype is medium-sized. The chain couples TRBV19 to TRBJ2-1; the TCRdb call, TRBD1, lacks DNA for checking. Germline V gene sequence: CDR1 LNHDA, CDR2 SQIVND (reference sequence). The CDR3 runs 18 residues. CDR3 loop: CASSLGTGLASWVNEQFF.

This sequence joins TRBV6-5 and TRBJ2-5; TCRdb's assignment of TRBD1 cannot be checked, as there is no DNA. Per the germline V gene, CDR1 is MNHEY and CDR2 is SVGAGI. This CDR3 spans 14 amino acids. The CDR3 region is CASSYSTGEETQYF.

The V call is TRBV20-1, the J call TRBJ1-5; TCRdb selects TRBD1, and the lack of DNA leaves this call unchecked. The length of the CDR3 is 15 residues. Germline CDR1 DFQATT, CDR2 SNEGSKA (reference sequence). The CDR3 protein is CSARDPVRFDQPQHF.

V gene TRBV20-1 combines with J gene TRBJ2-1; as DNA is missing, the TRBD2 call by TCRdb cannot be tested. The germline V gene has CDR1 DFQATT and CDR2 SNEGSKA (reference sequence). The CDR3 has 17 amino acids. The CDR3 loop reads CSAKMKWGPLMGNEQFF.

V and J are TRBV15 and TRBJ2-5; the TCRdb D gene call, TRBD1, has no DNA to confirm it. Germline V gene sequence: CDR1 LNHNV, CDR2 YYDKDF (reference sequence). The CDR3 spans 16 residues. The CDR3 loop reads CATEDRVSGAYNEQYF.

Considering frequency, this clonotype is medium-sized. The chain is built from TRBV6-5 and TRBJ2-7. This CDR3 has 13 residues. The germline V gene has CDR1 MNHEY and CDR2 SVGAGI. The CDR3 loop reads CASSYSRLYEQYF.

The V and J genes are TRBV7-9 and TRBJ1-2; the TCRdb D gene call, TRBD1, has no DNA to confirm it. This CDR3 is 16 amino acids long. From germline, CDR1 is SEHNR and CDR2 FQNEAQ (reference sequence). CDR3 sequence reads: CASSAPGTTGNYGYTF.

The rearrangement uses TRBV18 and TRBJ2-7; TCRdb reports TRBD1, a call that lacks DNA to check it against. Germline V lookup: CDR1 KGHSH, CDR2 LQKENI. The CDR3 contains 16 residues. The CDR3 protein is CASSPNGGTRVYEQYF.

The rearrangement joins TRBV10-3 to TRBJ2-7. Germline CDR1 reads ENHRY; CDR2 reads SYGVKD. The CDR3 loop spans 14 amino acids. CDR3: CAISDAVVGGEQYF.

The CDR3 protein is CASSFEREGRSEQYF. V gene TRBV7-9 combines with J gene TRBJ2-7; TCRdb indicates TRBD2, and absent DNA this call remains unverified. Germline V lookup: CDR1 SEHNR, CDR2 FQNEAQ (reference sequence). This CDR3 spans 15 amino acids.

The V and J genes are TRBV6-5 and TRBJ1-1; lacking DNA, the TRBD1 call made by TCRdb goes unchecked. The CDR3 consists of 14 residues. Per the germline V gene, CDR1 is MNHEY and CDR2 is SVGAGI. CDR3: CASSPRERYTEAFF.

Here the CDR3 reads CASSTPGNTEAFF. The chain combines TRBV7-6 with TRBJ1-1; TCRdb selects TRBD1, and the lack of DNA leaves this call unchecked. CDR1 is SGHVS, CDR2 FNYEAQ, per germline. There are 13 residues in the CDR3.